Below are 25 T cell receptor beta chains sequenced from a single sample in a study of blood T cell repertoires in COVID-19. Assay: immunoSEQ multiplex PCR; the TCRdb copy retains only in-frame clones and omits some. The sample lists 130,000 to 150,000 clones; around 81% were seen once. The sequencing sample was made of peripheral blood. The receptors here all came from a woman between 50 and 59 years old with acute or convalescent COVID-19.

The V call is TRBV19, the J call TRBJ2-7; possible D gene TRBD1, 5 bases. In germline, CDR1 is LNHDA, CDR2 SQIVND (reference sequence). V was cut by 2 bases and J by 7 bases, with 15 bases left in between. This CDR3 contains 14 residues. The CDR3 nucleotides read TGTGCCAGTAGTATACAGGGTACCTTGGTGGAGCAGTACTTC. This codes for CASSIQGTLVEQYF.

This clone was detected a few times. This rearrangement joins TRBV14 to TRBJ2-2; 8 bases line up with TRBD2. Germline CDR1 reads SGHDN; CDR2 reads FVKESK. The length of the CDR3 is 16 residues. J gave up 6 bases and V 2 bases, and 8 bases lay outside the gene matches. CDR3 bases: TGTGCCAGCAGCCAAAGCGCGGGGGGAGTTCCCGGGGAGCTGTTTTTT. The encoded protein is CASSQSAGGVPGELFF.

J is TRBJ2-7 and V is TRBV7-9; no firm D call. This CDR3 is 13 amino acids long. Deletions cut 5 bases from V and 3 bases from J, with 11 bases between. CDR1 and CDR2 from the germline V gene are SEHNR and FQNEAQ (reference sequence). DNA for the CDR3: TGTGCCAGCAGCCCAGTCGCCTTCTACGAGCAGTACTTC. It is translated as CASSPVAFYEQYF.

This chain joins TRBV7-9 and TRBJ2-1, with 7 nucleotides matching TRBD1. With 4 bases clipped from V and 8 bases from J, the junction kept 8 bases outside the gene matches. CDR1 and CDR2 (germline): SEHNR, FQNEAQ (reference sequence). The CDR3 is 14 amino acids. The chain's CDR3 is CASSSPTGNDEQFF. In DNA form, the CDR3 reads TGTGCCAGCAGCTCTCCGACAGGGAACGATGAGCAGTTCTTC.

This rearrangement joins TRBV7-3 to TRBJ2-2; 7 nucleotides match TRBD2. Losses at the gene ends were 5 bases for V and 6 bases for J; bases not matched to a gene: 6. Germline V CDR1 and CDR2: SGHTA, FQGTGA. The CDR3 sequence is 14 residues long. CDR3: CASSPGTTSGELFF. The CDR3 nucleotides read TGTGCCAGCAGCCCCGGGACTACCTCCGGGGAGCTGTTTTTT.

The chain is built from TRBV28 and TRBJ2-1; 12 bases fit TRBD2. CDR3 length: 16 amino acids. Per germline, CDR1 MDHEN and CDR2 SYDVKM. V dropped 9 bases and J dropped 9; count of bases not matched to a gene: 15. CDR3 sequence: CASPPTGLAGGLEQFF. In DNA, the CDR3 is TGTGCCAGTCCCCCCACCGGGCTAGCGGGGGGGCTTGAGCAGTTCTTC.

This clone was detected many times. The V and J genes are TRBV7-3 and TRBJ1-2, with a tentative D call TRBD1 (5 bases). The CDR3 consists of 15 residues. V gave up 5 bases and J gave up 3 bases, with 16 bases separating them. The V gene's germline CDR1 is SGHTA and CDR2 FQGTGA. CDR3 sequence reads: CASSPIGGSDYGYTF. The DNA for the CDR3 is TGTGCCAGCAGCCCAATTGGGGGGTCAGACTATGGCTACACCTTC.

The chain couples TRBV5-1 to TRBJ2-3; 10 nucleotides align to TRBD2. After removal of 4 bases from V and 7 bases from J, the junction contained 9 bases not matched to a gene. This CDR3 comprises 15 residues. Germline-derived CDR1 and CDR2 are SGHRS and YFSETQ. CDR3 residues: CASSLAGASPNTQYF. CDR3 nucleotide sequence: TGCGCCAGCAGCCTAGCGGGGGCCTCCCCTAATACGCAGTATTTT.

The chain carries TRBV6-5 and TRBJ2-7, with TRBD1 matching 11 bases. In germline, CDR1 is MNHEY, CDR2 SVGAGI. V trimming: 6 bases; J trimming: 6 bases; junction bases outside the gene matches: 7. There are 14 residues in the CDR3. CDR3 loop: CASSGTGGYGEQYF. CDR3 coding DNA: TGTGCCAGCAGCGGGACAGGGGGTTATGGCGAGCAGTACTTC.

The chain links TRBV6-2 or TRBV6-3 to TRBJ1-5; tentative D call: TRBD1 (5 bases). CDR1 MNHEY and CDR2 SVGEGT come from the germline V gene. CDR3 length equals 14 residues. V was pared by 4 bases and J by 4 bases, with 11 bases between. CDR3 nucleotides: TGTGCCAGCAGTTTGACAGTTGATAATCAGCCCCAGCATTTT. The encoded protein is CASSLTVDNQPQHF.

This chain connects TRBV3-1 (or the pseudogene TRBV3-2) to TRBJ1-6, with a weak D call TRBD1 (6 bases). The germline V gene encodes CDR1 LGHDT and CDR2 YNNKEL (reference sequence). Trimming took 1 base from V and 14 from J, leaving 12 bases between them. The CDR3 spans 13 residues. CDR3 in amino acids: CASSQVTSGALHF. CDR3 bases: TGTGCCAGCAGCCAAGTAACATCAGGGGCCCTCCACTTT.

In this sample, this clone turned up a few times. This chain links TRBV4-2 with TRBJ1-3; 7 bases are a match to TRBD1. CDR3 length equals 15 residues. The V segment lost 2 bases and the J segment 2 bases; nucleotides outside the gene matches: 3. Germline CDR1 and CDR2: LGHNA and YNFKEQ. DNA of the CDR3: TGTGCCAGCAGCCAACAGACAGGGACTGGAAACACCATATATTTT. This translates into CASSQQTGTGNTIYF.

The CDR3 DNA sequence: TGTGCCAGCAAGGGGACAGAAAATCAGCCCCAGCATTTT. Translating gives CASKGTENQPQHF. This chain joins TRBV12-3 or TRBV12-4 and TRBJ1-5, with 7 positions matching TRBD1. Trimming removed 7 bases from V and 4 bases from J; junction bases left unmatched: 4. This CDR3 is built from 13 residues.

The V and J genes are TRBV27 and TRBJ1-2; D may be TRBD1 (5 bases). V lost 3 bases, J lost 6 bases, and 14 bases lay in between. The V gene's germline CDR1 is MNHEY and CDR2 SMNVEV (reference sequence). This CDR3 is built from 14 residues. The CDR3 loop is CASSLTSGGDGYTF. The CDR3 region has the DNA TGTGCCAGCAGTTTGACCTCCGGGGGTGATGGCTACACCTTC.

The CDR3 sequence is CASSYGTTNEKLFF. The DNA of the CDR3 is TGTGCCAGCAGCTACGGGACAACTAATGAAAAACTGTTTTTT. The rearrangement joins TRBV7-9 to TRBJ1-4, with no clear D. The germline V and J ends were trimmed by 4 bases and 0 bases, with 6 bases remaining between them. The CDR3 runs to 14 residues. The germline gives CDR1 SEHNR, CDR2 FQNEAQ (reference sequence).

This clone turned up a few times. This chain links TRBV29-1 with TRBJ2-2; D may be TRBD1 (5 bases). Trimming shortened V by 5 bases and J by 6 bases, and 16 bases separated the two germline ends. The CDR3 sequence is 14 residues long. From germline, CDR1 is SQVTM and CDR2 ANQGSEA. In nucleotides, the CDR3 is TGCAGCGTTTCCAGGGATTTTTCTGCCGGGGAGCTGTTTTTT. The encoded protein is CSVSRDFSAGELFF.

J is TRBJ1-5 and V is TRBV6-5; 9 bases match TRBD1. Germline V lookup: CDR1 MNHEY, CDR2 SVGAGI. After removal of 5 bases from V and 2 bases from J, the junction contained 4 bases not matched to a gene. The CDR3 length is 15 residues. The CDR3 DNA follows: TGTGCCAGCAGTAGGACAGGGGAAGGCAATCAGCCCCAGCATTTT. Translation gives CASSRTGEGNQPQHF.

The chain is built from TRBV6-1 and TRBJ1-5; D unclear. CDR3 length: 13 residues. Deletions cut 0 bases from V and 6 bases from J, with 6 bases between. Germline loops: CDR1 MNHNS, CDR2 SASEGT. DNA of the CDR3: TGTGCCAGCAGTGAAGCAGGGAGTCAGCCCCAGCATTTT. Amino acid sequence: CASSEAGSQPQHF.

The chain uses TRBV30 and TRBJ1-4, with 9 bases matching TRBD1. CDR3 length: 15 residues. Germline CDR1 and CDR2: GTSNPN and SVGIG (reference sequence). V lost 5 bases and J lost 7; bases outside the gene matches: 11. The CDR3 bases are TGTGCCTGGGGCCTAGCGACGGGACAGGGTGAAAAACTGTTTTTT. This sequence encodes CAWGLATGQGEKLFF.

The chain combines TRBV7-8 with TRBJ1-5; 9 nucleotides match TRBD1. V was pared by 7 bases and J by 6 bases, with 10 bases of the junction left unmatched. CDR3 length: 15 amino acids. Germline CDR1 and CDR2: SGHVS and FQNEAQ. CDR3 DNA: TGTGCCAGCACCGTGACAGGGGGAGAGGGTCAGCCCCAGCATTTT. Protein: CASTVTGGEGQPQHF.

The chain uses TRBV9 and TRBJ1-1, with D maybe TRBD1 (6 bases). Germline V gives CDR1 SGDLS, CDR2 YYNGEE. The CDR3 consists of 14 residues. Trimming left V 0 bases short and J 8 bases short, with 14 bases between. CDR3 sequence (DNA): TGTGCCAGCAGCGTAGATCCAGGGGCAGAGGAAGCTTTCTTT. Its translation is CASSVDPGAEEAFF.

The chain uses TRBV10-3 and TRBJ1-2, with a weak D call TRBD1 (6 bases). Germline CDR1 is ENHRY and CDR2 is SYGVKD. The CDR3 has 13 amino acids. V was pared by 4 bases and J by 4 bases, with 10 bases between. CDR3 sequence (DNA): TGTGCCATCAGTGCACAGGGTCTCTATGGCTACACCTTC. The encoded protein is CAISAQGLYGYTF.

This clone came up a few times. This chain links TRBV6-2 or TRBV6-3 with TRBJ2-7; the match to TRBD1 covers 9 bases. CDR3 length: 12 residues. V lost 6 bases and J lost 7; bases outside the gene matches: 4. Germline V gene lookup returns CDR1 MNHEY and CDR2 SVGEGT. CDR3 region: CASSWTGDEQYF. CDR3 nucleotides: TGTGCCAGCAGCTGGACAGGGGATGAGCAGTACTTC.

In DNA, the CDR3 is TGTGCCAGCAGTCTAGCGGGGGGGCTCAATGAGCAGTTCTTC. It yields the protein CASSLAGGLNEQFF. The J gene is TRBJ2-1, the V gene TRBV11-3; TRBD2 matches at 12 bases. V lost 6 bases, J lost 6 bases, and 3 bases stayed unmatched. Germline V lookup: CDR1 SGHNT, CDR2 YENEEA. The CDR3 loop spans 14 amino acids.

The chain combines TRBV6-5 with TRBJ1-1; 12 bases are a match to TRBD1. J was trimmed by 11 bases and V by 7 bases; bases with no gene match: 8. The CDR3 is made up of 13 amino acids. CDR1 and CDR2 (germline): MNHEY, SVGAGI. This chain's CDR3 is CASKTGQGAWAFF. CDR3 DNA sequence: TGTGCCAGCAAAACGGGACAGGGGGCTTGGGCTTTCTTT.